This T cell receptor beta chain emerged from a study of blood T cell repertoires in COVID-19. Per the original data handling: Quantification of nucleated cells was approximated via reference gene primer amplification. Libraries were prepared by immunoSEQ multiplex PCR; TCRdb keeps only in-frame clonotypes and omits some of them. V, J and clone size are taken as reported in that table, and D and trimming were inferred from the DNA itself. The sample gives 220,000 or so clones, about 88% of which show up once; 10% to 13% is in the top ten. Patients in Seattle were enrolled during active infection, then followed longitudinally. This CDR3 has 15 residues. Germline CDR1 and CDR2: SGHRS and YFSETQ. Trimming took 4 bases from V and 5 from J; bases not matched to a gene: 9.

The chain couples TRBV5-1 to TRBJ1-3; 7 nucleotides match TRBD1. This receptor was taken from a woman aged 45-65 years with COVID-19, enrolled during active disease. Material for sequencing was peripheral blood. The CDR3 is CASSRPDRLRNTIYF. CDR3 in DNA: TGCGCCAGCAGCCGTCCGGACAGGTTGCGAAACACCATATATTTT.